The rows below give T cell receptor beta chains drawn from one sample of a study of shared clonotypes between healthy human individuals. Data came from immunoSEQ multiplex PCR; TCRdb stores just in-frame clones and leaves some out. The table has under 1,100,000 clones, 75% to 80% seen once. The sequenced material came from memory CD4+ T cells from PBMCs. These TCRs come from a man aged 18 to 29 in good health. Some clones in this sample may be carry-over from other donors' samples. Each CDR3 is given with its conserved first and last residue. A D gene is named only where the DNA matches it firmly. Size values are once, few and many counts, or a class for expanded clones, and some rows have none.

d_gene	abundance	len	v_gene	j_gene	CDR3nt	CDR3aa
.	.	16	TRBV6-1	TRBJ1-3	TGTGCCAGCAGTGAACGAACAGGCCGAACTGGAAACACCATATATTTT	CASSERTGRTGNTIYF
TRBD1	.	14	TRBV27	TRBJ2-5	TGTGCCAGCAGTTTATACAGGGGGCAAGAGACCCAGTACTTC	CASSLYRGQETQYF
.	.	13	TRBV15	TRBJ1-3	TGTGCCACCAGCAATGACTTTGGAAACACCATATATTTT	CATSNDFGNTIYF
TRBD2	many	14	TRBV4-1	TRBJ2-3	TGCGCCAGCAGCCGGACTAGCGGGAAGAATACGCAGTATTTT	CASSRTSGKNTQYF
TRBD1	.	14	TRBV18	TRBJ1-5	TGTGCCAGCTCGTCAACAGGGGGCGATCAGCCCCAGCATTTT	CASSSTGGDQPQHF
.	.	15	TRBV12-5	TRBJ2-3	TGTGCTAGTGCCCCGTCGACGACTAGCACAGATACGCAGTATTTT	CASAPSTTSTDTQYF
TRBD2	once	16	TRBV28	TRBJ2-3	TGTGCCAGCAGTACTCCAGCGGGAGGAAGCACAGATACGCAGTATTTT	CASSTPAGGSTDTQYF
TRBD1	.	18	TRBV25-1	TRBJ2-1	TGTGCCAGCAGCACCCTACCCGGGACAGGGAAGGACTACAATGAGCAGTTCTTC	CASSTLPGTGKDYNEQFF
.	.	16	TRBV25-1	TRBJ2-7	TGTGCCAGCAGTGAACGGGGCAGCAGGAGCTCCTACGAGCAGTACTTC	CASSERGSRSSYEQYF
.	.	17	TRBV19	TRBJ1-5	TGTGCCAGTAGTATAGATGGGCGAGTCGGTAACAATCAGCCCCAGCATTTT	CASSIDGRVGNNQPQHF
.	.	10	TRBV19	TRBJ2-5	TGTGCGAGGGTCCAAGAGACCCAGTACTTC	CARVQETQYF
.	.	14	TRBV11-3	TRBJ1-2	TGTGCCAGCAGCGACGGGGGCACTGCCTATGGCTACACCTTC	CASSDGGTAYGYTF
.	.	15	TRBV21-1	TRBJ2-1	TGTGCCAGCAGCAAAGTGACTAGCGGGAGGGTGGTGGAGTTCTTC	CASSKVTSGRVVEFF
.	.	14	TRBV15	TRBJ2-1	TGTGCCACCAGCACTATAACCCCAATAGGAGAGCAGTTCTTC	CATSTITPIGEQFF
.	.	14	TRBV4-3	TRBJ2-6	TGCGCCAGCAGCCAAGACTCCGGGGCCAACGTCCTGACTTTC	CASSQDSGANVLTF
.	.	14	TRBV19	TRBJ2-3	TGTGCCAGTAGTATACAGGGGTTAACAGATACGCAGTATTTT	CASSIQGLTDTQYF
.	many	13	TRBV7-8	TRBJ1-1	TGTGCCAGCACCGAGACAGACAACACTGAAGCTTTCTTT	CASTETDNTEAFF
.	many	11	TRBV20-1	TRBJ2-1	TGCAGTGCCCGCCGGACGGATGAGCAGTTCTTC	CSARRTDEQFF
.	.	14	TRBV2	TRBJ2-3	TGTGCCAGCAGTCCCCTAGCGAGCACAGATACGCAGTATTTT	CASSPLASTDTQYF
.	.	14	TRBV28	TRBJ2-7	TGTGCCAGCAGTTCCGCGGGCGAGTCCTACGAGCAGTACTTC	CASSSAGESYEQYF
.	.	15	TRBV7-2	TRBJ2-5	TGTGCCAGCAGCGCCGGTGGGGGCAGACGGGAGACCCAGTACTTC	CASSAGGGRRETQYF
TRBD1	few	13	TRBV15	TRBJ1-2	TGTGCCACCAGCAGGGGACAGGGAGATGGCTACACCTTC	CATSRGQGDGYTF
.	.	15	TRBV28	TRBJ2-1	TGTGCCAGCAGTTCGAACAGGGAGTGGGACAATGAGCAGTTCTTC	CASSSNREWDNEQFF
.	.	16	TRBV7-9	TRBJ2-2	TGTGCCAGCAGCTTCGCGGCAGGAGCCTACACCGGGGAGCTGTTTTTT	CASSFAAGAYTGELFF
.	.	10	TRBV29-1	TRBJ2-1	TGCAGCGTTGAAGACCCGCCGCGGTTCTTC	CSVEDPPRFF
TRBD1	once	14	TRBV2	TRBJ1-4	TGTGCCAGCAGTACCGACAGGGCTAATGAAAAACTGTTTTTT	CASSTDRANEKLFF
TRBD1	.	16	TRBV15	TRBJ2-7	TGTGCCACCAGCGGGGGTATGGGACAGGGTCCCTACGAGCAGTACTTC	CATSGGMGQGPYEQYF
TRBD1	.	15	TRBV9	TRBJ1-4	TGTGCCAGCAGCGTACTGGATACTCGGACAGGGGAACTGTTTTTT	CASSVLDTRTGELFF
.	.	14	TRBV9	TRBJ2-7	TGTGCCAGCAGCGGTGGACGCTCATTCCACGAGCAGTACTTC	CASSGGRSFHEQYF
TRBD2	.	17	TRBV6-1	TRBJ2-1	TGTGCCAGCAGTGGCAAGGTCGGGACTAGCGGGACAAGTGAGCAGTTCTTC	CASSGKVGTSGTSEQFF
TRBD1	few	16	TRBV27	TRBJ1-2	TGTGCCAGCAGACCAGCGGACAGGAGAATACACTATGGCTACACCTTC	CASRPADRRIHYGYTF
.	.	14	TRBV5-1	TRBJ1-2	TGCGCCAGCAGCTTGGATCCGACAGGCGGAGGCTACACCTTC	CASSLDPTGGGYTF
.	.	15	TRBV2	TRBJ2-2	TGTGCCAGTACTCATCCTAGAAAGGGCACCGGGGAGCTGTTTTTT	CASTHPRKGTGELFF
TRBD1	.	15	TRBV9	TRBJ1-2	TGTGCCAGCAGCGAGGGACAGTTATCTAACTATGGCTACACCTTC	CASSEGQLSNYGYTF
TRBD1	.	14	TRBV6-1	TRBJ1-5	TGTGCCAGCAGCGGACAGGGGTCGGGTCAGCCCCAGCATTTT	CASSGQGSGQPQHF
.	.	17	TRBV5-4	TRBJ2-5	TGTGCCAGCAGCTTGTCTCCAGGGTACGGGAGCGGAGAGACCCAGTACTTC	CASSLSPGYGSGETQYF